This T cell receptor beta chain was sequenced for a study of T cells in Graves' hyperthyroidism and ophthalmopathy. The CDR3 consists of 15 residues. V lost 5 bases and J lost 2, with 13 bases in between. In germline, CDR1 is LGHNT, CDR2 FRNRAP. A lack of ophthalmopathy progression within 18 months defined stable Graves' hyperthyroidism. It was uncontrolled infection, other autoimmune disease, pregnancy or lactation that excluded patients. Regarding the study as a whole: Ophthalmopathy was separated from stable hyperthyroidism by a 13 V-J model. Most thyroid clonotypes expanded above 0.001 were also detected in blood.

This clonotype occurred many times. The antigen is undetermined. RNA transcripts served as the template for amplifying TCR beta CDR3 regions. HTBI primers were used for first-round RT-PCR of the TCR CDR3. TCRdb recomputed calls from the multiplex PCR reads with MiXCR, one row per CDR3 protein. The sample yields about 540,000 distinct CDR3 sequences, 35% to 55% seen once. Sequenced material: peripheral blood or thyroid tissue (not recorded which). This TCR derives from a woman between 18 and 29 years old with Graves' hyperthyroidism. V and J are TRBV12-5 and TRBJ1-5; D call uncertain. CDR3 DNA sequence: TGTGCTAGTGGTGAAGGTATGGCGGGCAATCAGCCCCAGCATTTT. Encoded protein: CASGEGMAGNQPQHF.